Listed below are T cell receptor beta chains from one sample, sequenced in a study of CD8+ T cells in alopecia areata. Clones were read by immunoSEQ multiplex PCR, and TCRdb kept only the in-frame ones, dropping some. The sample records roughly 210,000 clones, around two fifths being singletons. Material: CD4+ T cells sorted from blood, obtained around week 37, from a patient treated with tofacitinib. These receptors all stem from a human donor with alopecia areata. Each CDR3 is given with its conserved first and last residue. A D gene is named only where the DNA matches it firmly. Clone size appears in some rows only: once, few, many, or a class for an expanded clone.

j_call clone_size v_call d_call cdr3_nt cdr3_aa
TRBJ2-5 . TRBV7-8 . TGTGCCAGCAGCTTAGGCTGGGATGTTCGAGAGACCCAGTACTTC CASSLGWDVRETQYF
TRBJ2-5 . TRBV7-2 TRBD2 TGTGCCAGCAGCTTGCGACTGGCGGGAGGGCAAGAGACCCAGTACTTC CASSLRLAGGQETQYF
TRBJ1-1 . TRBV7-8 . TGTGCCAGCAGCTTAGTGGCGGGGAACACTGAAGCTTTCTTT CASSLVAGNTEAFF
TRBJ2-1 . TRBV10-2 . TGCGCCAGCAGCAGGGGAAAGTCCTACAATGAGCAGTTCTTC CASSRGKSYNEQFF
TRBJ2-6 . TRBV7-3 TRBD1 TGTGCCAGCAGCCCAGGGGGAACTGGGGCCAACGTCCTGACTTTC CASSPGGTGANVLTF
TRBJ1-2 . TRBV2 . TGTGCCAGCAGTGAAGCGCATGAGTATGGCTACACCTTC CASSEAHEYGYTF
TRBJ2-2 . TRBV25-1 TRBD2 TGTGCCAGCAGTGGGGACCGGACTAGCGGCACCGGGGAGCTGTTTTTT CASSGDRTSGTGELFF
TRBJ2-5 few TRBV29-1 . TGCAGCGTTGAGGGGGGTCGGGGAGAGACCCAGTACTTC CSVEGGRGETQYF
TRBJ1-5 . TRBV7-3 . TGTGCCAGCAGCTTTCCCATCTATCAGCCCCAGCATTTT CASSFPIYQPQHF
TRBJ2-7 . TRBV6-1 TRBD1 TGTGCCAGCAGGAGGTTGGGACAGGGACCATACGAGCAGTACTTC CASRRLGQGPYEQYF
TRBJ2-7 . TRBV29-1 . TGCAGCGTTCAATCAAGGGGGAACGAGCAGTACTTC CSVQSRGNEQYF
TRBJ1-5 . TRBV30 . TGTGCCTGGCGAGGAAGGGGGTACAATCAGCCCCAGCATTTT CAWRGRGYNQPQHF
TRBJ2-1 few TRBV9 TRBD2 TGTGCCAGCAGCGTCTCCCTCTGGCGGGAGGGCTCCTACAATGAGCAGTTCTTC CASSVSLWREGSYNEQFF
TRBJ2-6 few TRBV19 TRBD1 TGTGCCAGTAGTCGTGACAGGGGTGCTGGGGCCAACGTCCTGACTTTC CASSRDRGAGANVLTF
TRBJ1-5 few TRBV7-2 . TGTGCCAGCAGCGCCCGGACGGGCAATCAGCCCCAGCATTTT CASSARTGNQPQHF
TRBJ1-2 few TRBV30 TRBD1 TGTGCCTGGGACCTGACAGGGGACTATGGCTACACCTTC CAWDLTGDYGYTF
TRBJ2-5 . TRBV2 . TGTGCCAGCAGTGAGAGTAGAATTGTGGAGACCCAGTACTTC CASSESRIVETQYF
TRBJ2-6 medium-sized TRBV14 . TGTGCCAGCAGCCCCATATTCTCTGGGGCCAACGTCCTGACTTTC CASSPIFSGANVLTF
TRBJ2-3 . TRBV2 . TGTGCCAGCAGGGCAACCTATCAACAGTCGGCGCAGTATTTT CASRATYQQSAQYF
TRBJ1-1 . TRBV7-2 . TGTGCCAGCTCCCGGAGGTCCGACACTGAAGCTTTCTTT CASSRRSDTEAFF
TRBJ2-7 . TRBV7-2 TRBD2 TGTGCCAGCAGCTTAGCGGGAGGGCCCCAGTACGAGCAGTACTTC CASSLAGGPQYEQYF
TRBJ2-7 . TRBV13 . TGTGCCAGCAGCTCCCTCCCTAGGCATTTATACGAGCAGTACTTC CASSSLPRHLYEQYF
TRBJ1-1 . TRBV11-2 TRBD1 TGTGCCAGCAGCTTAGACAGGGGGCAAAACACTGAAGCTTTCTTT CASSLDRGQNTEAFF
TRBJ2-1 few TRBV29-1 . TGCAGCGCGTCCGGGAGTAGCTCCTACAATGAGCAGTTCTTC CSASGSSSYNEQFF
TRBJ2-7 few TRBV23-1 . TGCGCCAGCATATCCAGGATTGTCTACGAGCAGTACTTC CASISRIVYEQYF
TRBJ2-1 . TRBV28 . TGTGCCATCTCGGGCGGGGGCCATTCTGAGCAGTTCTTC CAISGGGHSEQFF
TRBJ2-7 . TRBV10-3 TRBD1 TGTGCCATCAGTGCGACACGATACAGGGGGTTCAACTACGAGCAGTACTTC CAISATRYRGFNYEQYF
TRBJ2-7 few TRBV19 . TGTGCCAGTAGTATCCGGGCCATCCCCTACGAGCAGTACTTC CASSIRAIPYEQYF
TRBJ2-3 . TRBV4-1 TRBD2 TGCGCCAGCAGCCAAGTCAGCGGGAGGCCAGATACGCAGTATTTT CASSQVSGRPDTQYF
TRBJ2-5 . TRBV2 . TGTGCCAGCAGTGAAGGGGAGTACCAAGAGACCCAGTACTTC CASSEGEYQETQYF
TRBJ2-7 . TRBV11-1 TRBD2 TGTGCCAGCAGCTTAGACGGGACTAGCGTTTACGAGCAGTACTTC CASSLDGTSVYEQYF
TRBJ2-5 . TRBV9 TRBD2 TGTGCCAGCAGCTCGGGACTAGCGGGAGGCGAGACCCAGTACTTC CASSSGLAGGETQYF
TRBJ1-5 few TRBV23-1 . TGCGCCAGCAGTCAATGCGGCAGCTGGGGCTATAGCAATCAGCCCCAGCATTTT CASSQCGSWGYSNQPQHF
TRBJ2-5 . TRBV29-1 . TGCAGCGTCGAGAGGATTCAAGAGACCCAGTACTTC CSVERIQETQYF
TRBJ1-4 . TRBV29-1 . TGCAGCGTTGTGGAGGGAGCGCCGGCTAATGAAAAACTGTTTTTT CSVVEGAPANEKLFF
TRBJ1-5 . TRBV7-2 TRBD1 TGTGCCAGCAGCGACAGGGGGAGCAATCAGCCCCAGCATTTT CASSDRGSNQPQHF
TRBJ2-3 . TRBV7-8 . TGTGCCAGCAGCTCTGATTCTCGCACAGATACGCAGTATTTT CASSSDSRTDTQYF
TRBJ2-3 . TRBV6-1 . TGTGCCAGCAGTGAGCCGGGCACAGATACGCAGTATTTT CASSEPGTDTQYF